This passage covers 9 T cell receptor beta chains from one sample sequenced in a study of neurological immune-mediated disorders. TCRdb reprocessed the 5' RACE reads via MiXCR and lists one record per CDR3 protein. The repertoire consists of around 94,000 distinct CDR3 sequences, with roughly 3.5% occurring once and the leading ten covering roughly 6%. The sequencing input was PBMCs. The receptors here all came from a woman under 30 with multiple sclerosis.

In this sample, this clonotype turned up many times. This rearrangement joins TRBV5-1 to TRBJ1-5; TRBD1 aligns across 7 bases. V gave up 3 bases and J gave up 7 bases; unmatched junction bases: 7. Germline CDR1 is SGHRS and CDR2 is YFSETQ. CDR3 length: 14 residues. The CDR3 DNA sequence: TGCGCCAGCAGCTGGGGGACAGAAGGACAGCCCCAGCATTTT. As protein: CASSWGTEGQPQHF.

There are a few counts of this clonotype. A read error may be the cause here, since a much bigger clone is one base away. The chain carries TRBV20-1 and TRBJ2-5; a possible D gene is TRBD1 (7 bases). The germline gives CDR1 DFQATT, CDR2 SNEGSKA (reference sequence). This CDR3 is 14 amino acids long. CDR3: CSARETGPGENQYF. The CDR3 DNA reads TGCAGTGCTAGGGAGACAGGGCCGGGGGAGAACCAGTACTTC.

This clonotype was detected many times. V gene TRBV20-1 combines with J gene TRBJ1-1; no definite D call. Germline CDR1 reads DFQATT; CDR2 reads SNEGSKA (reference sequence). CDR3 length: 14 amino acids. The V gene lost 3 bases and the J gene lost 6 bases, with 17 bases spanning the gap. Here the CDR3 DNA reads TGCAGTGCTAGTAGTGACCAGAAAATATCTGAAGCTTTCTTT. Translated, it gives CSASSDQKISEAFF.

Ten or more counts support this clonotype. CDR3 in amino acids: CASSSQTSGGNNEQFF. The CDR3 DNA reads as TGCGCCAGCAGCTCGCAGACTAGCGGGGGTAACAATGAGCAGTTCTTC. This chain joins TRBV5-1 and TRBJ2-1, with 12 bases that match TRBD2. This CDR3 is 16 amino acids long. Looked up from germline, CDR1 is SGHRS and CDR2 is YFSETQ. The V gene end was trimmed by 3 bases and the J gene end by 5 bases; junction bases not matched to a gene: 6. The full variable domain, completed using reference TRBV5-1 and TRBJ2-1, is KAGVTQTPRYLIKTRGQQVTLSCSPISGHRSVSWYQQTPGQGLQFLFEYFSETQRNKGNFPGRFSGRQFSNSRSEMNVSTLELGDSALYLCASSSQTSGGNNEQFFGPGTRLTVL.

This rearrangement joins TRBV10-3 to TRBJ2-5; TRBD1 is a possible D gene (7 bases). Germline V gene lookup returns CDR1 ENHRY and CDR2 SYGVKD. The V and J ends lost 4 bases and 1 base respectively, with 10 bases between them. This CDR3 contains 14 residues. CDR3 amino acids: CAISGRDSQETQYF. The CDR3 bases are TGTGCCATCAGTGGGAGGGACAGCCAAGAGACCCAGTACTTC.

This clonotype has a count of ten or more. The chain joins TRBV10-3 to TRBJ2-2, with a weak D call TRBD1 (6 bases). This CDR3 region has 13 residues. Looked up from germline, CDR1 is ENHRY and CDR2 is SYGVKD. V was shortened by 6 bases and J by 5 bases, with 10 bases between the two germline ends. CDR3 sequence (DNA): TGTGCCATCAGGCCAGGGGAAACCGGGGAGCTGTTTTTT. Translation gives CAIRPGETGELFF.

This clonotype has ten or more counts. The CDR3 region is CASSWTGAYEQYF. The CDR3 coding sequence is TGCGCCAGCAGCTGGACAGGAGCCTACGAGCAGTACTTC. The rearrangement links TRBV5-1 to TRBJ2-7; 7 nucleotides align to TRBD1. Trimming removed 3 bases from V and 2 bases from J; junction bases left unmatched: 2. Germline V gene data show CDR1 as SGHRS and CDR2 as YFSETQ. This CDR3 has 13 residues.

Many counts were recorded for this clonotype. This chain uses TRBV6-5 with TRBJ1-5; D is perhaps TRBD1 (5 bases). This CDR3 region has 15 residues. V shed 0 bases and J shed 0 bases, with 6 bases lying between them. CDR1 and CDR2 from the germline V gene are MNHEY and SVGAGI. Here the CDR3 reads CASSYSGVSNQPQHF. The DNA for the CDR3 is TGTGCCAGCAGTTACTCGGGGGTTAGCAATCAGCCCCAGCATTTT.

The sample holds many counts of this clonotype. The genes are TRBV5-8 and TRBJ2-1; 8 bases line up with TRBD1. In germline, CDR1 is SGHTS, CDR2 YDEGEE. The CDR3 sequence is 14 residues long. V trimming: 4 bases; J trimming: 7 bases; junction bases outside the gene matches: 7. The CDR3 coding sequence is TGTGCCAGCAGCCCCCGGACAGGGCCGAATGAGCAGTTCTTC. This codes for CASSPRTGPNEQFF.